This TCR beta chain was sequenced for a study of T cells after yellow fever vaccination. This clonotype was found many times. What it recognizes is unknown. CDR3 length: 14 amino acids. The germline V and J ends were trimmed by 1 base and 6 bases, with 13 bases remaining between them. The germline CDR1 and CDR2 sequences are SGHTA and FQGNSA. Notes on the study in general: Weaker overall, the secondary response nonetheless peaked faster (day 5 versus 15).

TCRdb independently ran MiXCR on the 5' RACE reads; one entry per CDR3 protein. The table records about 110,000 distinct CDR3 sequences, around 8.6% of them present only once. The sequence was collected from a man aged 25-40 years who received the YFV17D yellow fever vaccine. The chain has TRBV7-2 and TRBJ2-7; D not resolved. This sample comprised CD8+ T cells sorted from PBMCs, obtained 45 days after the yellow fever booster vaccination. The CDR3 nucleotides are TGTGCCAGCAGCTTAGGGGCCTTAACCCCCGAGCAGTACTTC. It yields the protein CASSLGALTPEQYF.